This T cell receptor beta chain stems from a study of blood T cells in healthy people across ages. The sample, 7.5 to 10 milliliters of peripheral blood, was drawn from each donor. CDR3 length: 15 amino acids. The germline gives CDR1 SGHTA, CDR2 FQGNSA. The ends lost 5 bases at V and 5 bases at J; junction bases unmatched: 6. Sample-barcoded 5' priming and a J-beta primer mix drove a second PCR of about 6 to 12 cycles. The authors tagged each cDNA molecule using a template-switch adaptor with 12 random nucleotides. From the 5' RACE reads, TCRdb called clonotypes with MiXCR, one entry per CDR3 protein. The sample holds approximately 600,000 distinct CDR3 sequences, roughly 58% seen once.

The sequence came from a man aged 55 to 70 in good health. Material: blood. V usage is TRBV7-2 and J usage is TRBJ2-3, with TRBD2 matching over 11 bases. The CDR3 sequence is CASSPLAGGVDTQYF. The CDR3 DNA sequence: TGTGCCAGCAGCCCTCTAGCGGGAGGAGTAGATACGCAGTATTTT.